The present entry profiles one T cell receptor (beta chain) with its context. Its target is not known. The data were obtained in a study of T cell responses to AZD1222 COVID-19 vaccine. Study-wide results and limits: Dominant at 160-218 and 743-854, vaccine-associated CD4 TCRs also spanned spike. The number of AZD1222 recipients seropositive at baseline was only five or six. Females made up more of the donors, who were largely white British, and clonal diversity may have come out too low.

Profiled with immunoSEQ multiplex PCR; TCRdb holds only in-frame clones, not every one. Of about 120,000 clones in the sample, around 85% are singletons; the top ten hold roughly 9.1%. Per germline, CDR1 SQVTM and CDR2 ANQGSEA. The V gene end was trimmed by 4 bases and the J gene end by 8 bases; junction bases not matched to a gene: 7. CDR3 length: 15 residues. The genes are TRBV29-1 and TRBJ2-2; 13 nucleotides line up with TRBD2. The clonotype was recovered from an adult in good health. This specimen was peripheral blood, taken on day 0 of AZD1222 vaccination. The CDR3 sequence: CSVVPGTSGEGELFF. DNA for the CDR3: TGCAGCGTTGTCCCCGGGACTAGCGGGGAGGGGGAGCTGTTTTTT.